The 5 T cell receptor beta chains listed next were all sequenced from one sample in a study of T cell responses to AZD1222 COVID-19 vaccine. Sequencing was performed with immunoSEQ multiplex PCR; in TCRdb, only in-frame clones are kept and a portion is missing. Of about 130,000 clones detected, 88% appear once; the ten largest clones hold 7.6%. Sequenced material: peripheral blood, taken on day 0 of AZD1222 vaccination. Every receptor here comes from an adult in good health.

The V gene is TRBV11-2, the J gene TRBJ1-6; tentative D call: TRBD1 (5 bases). Looked up from germline, CDR1 is SGHAT and CDR2 is FQNNGV. CDR3 size: 14 residues. V lost 4 bases and J 7 bases, leaving 11 bases between the germline ends. DNA for the CDR3: TGTGCCAGCAGCTCCGGGGCGAGGAATTCACCCCTCCACTTT. Amino acid sequence: CASSSGARNSPLHF.

The V call is TRBV28, the J call TRBJ1-2; 8 bases map to TRBD1. With V trimmed by 5 bases and J by 7 bases, 6 bases remained unmatched. CDR1 MDHEN and CDR2 SYDVKM come from the germline V gene. The CDR3 sequence is 13 residues long. The CDR3 region has the DNA TGTGCCAGCAGTCTACACACAGGGGGTGGCTACACCTTC. Protein product: CASSLHTGGGYTF.

The chain carries TRBV5-1 and TRBJ2-7; possibly TRBD1 for D (6 bases). Germline assignment: CDR1 SGHRS and CDR2 YFSETQ. The CDR3 contains 15 residues. V dropped 5 bases and J dropped 2 bases, with 17 bases sitting between them. In nucleotides, the CDR3 is TGCGCCAGCAGACCCACATGGGGGCATGCCTACGAGCAGTACTTC. Encoded protein: CASRPTWGHAYEQYF.

For the CDR3, the DNA is TGTGCCAGCAGTTACTCGGGGTCCCAGGATGAAAAACTGTTTTTT. It is translated as CASSYSGSQDEKLFF. The chain carries TRBV6-5 and TRBJ1-4; D remains ambiguous. With 0 bases removed from V and 6 bases from J, the gap between germline ends came to 11 bases. The germline V gene encodes CDR1 MNHEY and CDR2 SVGAGI. The CDR3 has 15 amino acids.

The chain carries TRBV7-9 and TRBJ1-1, with no clear D. V was clipped by 6 bases and J by 7 bases, with 9 bases between them. Germline V gene data show CDR1 as SEHNR and CDR2 as FQNEAQ (reference sequence). CDR3 size: 11 residues. CDR3 DNA sequence: TGTGCCAGCAGTTCGGATTTTGAAGCTTTCTTT. This encodes CASSSDFEAFF.